This T cell receptor beta chain stems from a study of T-cell memory formation after mild COVID-19. This clonotype was seen only a few times. Its antigen is as yet unknown. cDNA libraries for TCR alpha and TCR beta, carrying sample barcodes and UMIs, came from 5'RACE with constant-segment primers. TCRdb re-called the 5' RACE reads with MiXCR, one entry per CDR3 protein. The sample consists of roughly 450,000 distinct CDR3 sequences, around a sixth of them appearing once. Germline CDR1 is SNHLY and CDR2 is FYNNEI. The CDR3 loop spans 13 amino acids. Losses at the gene ends were 9 bases for V and 3 bases for J; bases not matched to a gene: 6. Findings and caveats of the study: CD4+ contracting clones were found mainly in CM and EM, and CD8+ ones in EMRA. Researchers could not confirm that second-wave clones peaking on day 37 targeted SARS-CoV-2. Clones that shrank (day 15 to 85) were balanced CD4/CD8, whereas later expanders leaned CD4+.

This rearrangement joins TRBV2 to TRBJ2-5, with 8 bases aligning to TRBD2. This receptor was taken from an adult woman who had mild COVID-19 (a few samples of this study predate the infection). Cell type and time point are not known. The specimen was PBMCs or a T cell subset sorted from them (not recorded which). The CDR3 loop reads CASGGGLEETQYF. The CDR3 DNA reads TGTGCCAGTGGGGGGGGACTAGAAGAGACCCAGTACTTC.